This T cell receptor beta chain originates from a study of cytomegalovirus exposure and HLA in healthy donors (dated by TCRdb to 2016 to 2017). Turning to the overall study: According to a later analysis, one platform produced both the roughly 120 validation repertoires and the 666 repertoires of the first cohort. The study was designed to test whether signatures of past pathogen exposure could be identified by cataloging public T cell receptors. A separate validation cohort of 90 to 150 different subjects was used in addition to the 666-subject first cohort. To predict cytomegalovirus infection status, the study brought together high-throughput TCR immunosequencing, statistical association of individual TCRs with disease status, and machine learning. Findings and caveats that apply to the study as a whole: In vitro tests confirmed that three of the cytomegalovirus-associated TCR beta chains recognize cytomegalovirus antigens. In a later analysis, TCRs clustered in the first cohort were found to also tend to co-occur in the approximately 110 validation repertoires, with approximately 95% of cluster scores above 0. The authors suggested that the approach could potentially be extended to other disease states and immunological phenotypes. The validation cohort had no HLA typing available for a later analysis, so co-occurrence within that cohort was assessed over all 120 or so repertoires. In both the original and validation cohorts, the classifier was reported to diagnose cytomegalovirus status with high specificity and sensitivity. Most TCR sequences were observed very rarely across donors, whereas some public TCRs were present in many individuals. A total of 150 to 200 TCR beta chains were listed by the study as associated with cytomegalovirus.

Receptor libraries were prepared by the immunoSEQ multiplex PCR assay. The paper's data handling went like this. A statistical classification framework was built to diagnose cytomegalovirus status from the catalog of TCR beta chain sequences. TCRdb retrieved this table from immuneACCESS and kept in-frame rearrangements only. Not all clones are present; in checked studies, unresolved V genes account for under half, and no reason is known for the remainder. V and J calls and clone size are as listed in that table; D and trimming were resolved from the DNA. The table for this sample lists fewer than 250,000 clones; over 80% of them were counted only once. The top ten constitute about 14% of the sample. Separate from the approximately 670-subject first cohort, the validation cohort of roughly 130 subjects was the group to which the donors belonged. V loses 2 bases, J loses 6 bases, and the germline ends lie 17 bases apart. CDR1 MNHEY and CDR2 SVGAGI were looked up in the germline V gene. The CDR3 has 15 amino acids, counting the end cysteine and phenylalanine. Only the CDR3 DNA is retained, 45 bases long and in frame from the first base.

As for this clone: What this receptor recognizes is not known. Per-nucleotide qualities are absent, and no much larger clonotype sits a single base away.

The source of this sequence is a woman aged 30 to 39 in good health and CMV-seropositive. Recombination connected TRBV6-5 to TRBJ2-7, and perhaps TRBD1 as D gene, on 5 matching bases. Sequencing input: PBMCs. The CDR3 region reads CASSYVDKAMSEQYF. The nucleotide sequence is TGTGCCAGCAGTTACGTGGACAAGGCCATGAGCGAGCAGTACTTC.